This section outlines one TCR beta chain sequence together with its context. Its antigen is as yet unknown. Amplification used 60 Vbeta primers and 13 Jbeta primers. Clones were sequenced by immunoSEQ multiplex PCR, and TCRdb holds only the in-frame ones, with some missing. The sample includes 200,000 to 250,000 clones, approximately 81% of them seen just once. The data stem from a study of cytomegalovirus exposure and HLA in healthy donors. Whole-study findings and limits: HLA-A and HLA-B allele assignments for most subjects were reportedly predicted accurately using TCR beta sequences.

CMV serostatus data were not documented for this donor. This TCR was sampled from a human donor in good health. Material for sequencing was PBMCs.

The CDR3 sequence: CASSRSGRGLSEQYF. The CDR3 nucleotides are TGTGCCAGCAGCCGTAGCGGGAGGGGACTAAGTGAGCAGTACTTC. The chain carries TRBV5-4 and TRBJ2-7, with 11 bases that match TRBD2. The CDR3 contains 15 residues. The V gene end was trimmed by 4 bases and the J gene end by 7 bases; junction bases not matched to a gene: 10. Germline CDR1 reads SGHNT; CDR2 reads YYREEE (reference sequence).